The 2 T cell receptor beta chains reported below all come from one sample, sequenced in a study of T cell changes during pregnancy in multiple sclerosis. Method: immunoSEQ multiplex PCR; TCRdb's copy keeps in-frame clones and lacks some. The sample has about 56,000 clones; approximately 90% are singletons. The sequenced sample was peripheral blood, obtained after pregnancy. Every receptor here comes from a female donor with multiple sclerosis, enrolled in a pregnancy study.

V usage is TRBV27 and J usage is TRBJ2-1; 7 bases map to TRBD2. V lost 5 bases, J lost 5 bases, and 6 bases stayed unmatched. From germline, CDR1 is MNHEY and CDR2 SMNVEV (reference sequence). The CDR3 is 14 amino acids. CDR3: CASSPAGSNNEQFF. The CDR3 DNA follows: TGTGCCAGCAGTCCAGCGGGATCGAACAATGAGCAGTTCTTC.

The V call is TRBV2, the J call TRBJ2-4, with 8 bases matching TRBD2. Trimming at V came to 6 bases and at J to 11 bases, leaving 18 bases not matched to a gene. This CDR3 is built from 16 residues. The V gene's germline CDR1 is SNHLY and CDR2 FYNNEI. CDR3 protein: CASSRIGGPAGGVQYF. CDR3 coding DNA: TGTGCCAGCAGCAGGATCGGGGGCCCCGCCGGGGGGGTTCAGTACTTC. The full variable domain, with the rest looked up from reference TRBV2 and TRBJ2-4, is EPEVTQTPSHQVTQMGQEVILRCVPISNHLYFYWYRQILGQKVEFLVSFYNNEISEKSEIFDDQFSVERPDGSNFTLKIRSTKLEDSAMYFCASSRIGGPAGGVQYFGAGTRLSVL.